The next 9 T cell receptor beta chains were all read from a single sample in a study of cytomegalovirus exposure and HLA in healthy donors. TCRdb's copy holds only in-frame clones and misses some; the assay was immunoSEQ multiplex PCR. The table lists tens of thousands of clones, more than 70% of them singletons, with roughly 1.2% in the top ten. The sample taken for sequencing was PBMCs. The origin of the receptors is a woman aged 18-29 years in good health and CMV-seronegative.

The CDR3 region is CASSEAPGQGIVAAGNTIYF. The CDR3 DNA reads as TGCGCCAGCAGTGAGGCCCCGGGACAGGGGATTGTTGCTGCCGGAAACACCATATATTTT. This rearrangement joins TRBV10-1 to TRBJ1-3, with 10 bases matching TRBD1. The CDR3 runs 20 residues. Per the germline V gene, CDR1 is WNHNN and CDR2 is SYGVQD (reference sequence). V shed 2 bases and J 4 bases; nucleotides not matched to a gene: 17.

Concerning this clone: The sample contains more than one DNA sequence encoding this CDR3. The gene calls are TRBV15 and TRBJ1-2, with 12 bases that match TRBD1. After removal of 0 bases from V and 8 bases from J, the junction contained 4 bases not matched to a gene. In germline, CDR1 is LNHNV, CDR2 YYDKDF (reference sequence). The CDR3 spans 15 residues. DNA for the CDR3: TGTGCCACCAGCAGAGAGGGACAGGGGGCTGGGGGCTACACCTTC. Its translation is CATSREGQGAGGYTF.

The table lists this clone with a count of one. The V call is TRBV11-1, the J call TRBJ1-1; D is perhaps TRBD1 (5 bases). Germline V gives CDR1 SGHAT, CDR2 FQDESV (reference sequence). The CDR3 extends over 15 amino acids. V lost 6 bases, J lost 3 bases, and 17 bases lay in between. As DNA, the CDR3 is TGTGCCAGCAGTTCCCAGGGTGGTGGGGACACTGAAGCTTTCTTT. It encodes CASSSQGGGDTEAFF.

The genes are TRBV7-6 and TRBJ2-2, with 7 nucleotides matching TRBD1. The V segment lost 5 bases and the J segment 5 bases; nucleotides outside the gene matches: 11. This CDR3 region has 16 residues. Germline-derived CDR1 and CDR2 are SGHVS and FNYEAQ. The CDR3 region has the DNA TGTGCCAGCAGCAACCGAGAGAGGGGGCGGACCGGGGAGCTGTTTTTT. The encoded protein is CASSNRERGRTGELFF.

The chain combines TRBV10-3 with TRBJ1-1, with unresolved D. Germline values: CDR1 ENHRY, CDR2 SYGVKD. Trimming shortened V by 0 bases and J by 1 base, and 15 bases separated the two germline ends. This CDR3 spans 17 amino acids. The CDR3 region is CAISESLGYLSNTEAFF. The CDR3 DNA follows: TGTGCCATCAGTGAGTCCCTAGGCTACCTCTCGAACACTGAAGCTTTCTTT.

This chain uses TRBV5-4 with TRBJ1-1; possible D gene TRBD1, 6 bases. CDR1 is SGHNT and CDR2 is YYREEE in the germline V gene (reference sequence). This CDR3 comprises 16 residues. V was trimmed by 3 bases and J by 4 bases, leaving 19 bases between them. The CDR3 nucleotides are TGTGCCAGCAGCTGGGGGCCCCAGATTGGTGGCACTGAAGCTTTCTTT. Protein sequence: CASSWGPQIGGTEAFF. Variable domain in full (rest from reference TRBV5-4 and TRBJ1-1): ETGVTQSPTHLIKTRGQQVTLRCSSQSGHNTVSWYQQALGQGPQFIFQYYREEENGRGNFPPRFSGLQFPNYSSELNVNALELDDSALYLCASSWGPQIGGTEAFFGQGTRLTVV.

V is TRBV5-6 and J is TRBJ2-1; TRBD2 matches at 13 bases. Trimming took 4 bases from V and 8 from J; bases not matched to a gene: 12. Germline values: CDR1 SGHDT, CDR2 YYEEEE. The CDR3 extends over 17 amino acids. The CDR3 protein is CASSLFTSGRARDEQFF. CDR3 sequence (DNA): TGTGCCAGCAGCCTGTTCACTAGCGGGAGGGCAAGGGATGAGCAGTTCTTC.

The V gene is TRBV5-4, the J gene TRBJ2-5, with 14 bases matching TRBD2. V lost 4 bases to trimming and J lost 5 bases; unmatched junction nucleotides: 7. This CDR3 contains 16 residues. The germline gives CDR1 SGHNT, CDR2 YYREEE (reference sequence). The DNA for the CDR3 is TGTGCCAGCAGCCCCTGGACTAGCGGGAGGAAGGAGACCCAGTACTTC. Protein: CASSPWTSGRKETQYF.

The rearrangement uses TRBV11-3 and TRBJ2-3; 7 bases are a match to TRBD2. Germline V gene data show CDR1 as SGHNT and CDR2 as YENEEA. This CDR3 region has 16 residues. Trimming at V came to 1 base and at J to 0 bases, leaving 4 bases not matched to a gene. CDR3 in amino acids: CASSLGVGGSTDTQYF. Here the CDR3 DNA reads TGTGCCAGCAGCTTAGGGGTCGGGGGGAGCACAGATACGCAGTATTTT.